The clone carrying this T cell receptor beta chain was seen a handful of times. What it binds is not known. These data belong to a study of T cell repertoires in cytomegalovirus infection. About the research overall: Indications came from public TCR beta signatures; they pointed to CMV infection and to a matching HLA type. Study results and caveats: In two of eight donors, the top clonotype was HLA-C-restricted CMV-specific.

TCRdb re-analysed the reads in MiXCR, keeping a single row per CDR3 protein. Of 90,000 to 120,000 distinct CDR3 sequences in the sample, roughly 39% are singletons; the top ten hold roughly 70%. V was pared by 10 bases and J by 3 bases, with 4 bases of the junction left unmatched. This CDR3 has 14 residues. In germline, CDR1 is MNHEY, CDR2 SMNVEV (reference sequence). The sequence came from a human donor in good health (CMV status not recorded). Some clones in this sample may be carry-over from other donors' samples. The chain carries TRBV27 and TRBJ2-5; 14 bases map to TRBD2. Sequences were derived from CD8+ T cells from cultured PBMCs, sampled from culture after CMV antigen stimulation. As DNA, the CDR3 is TGTGCCACCATGGGACTAGCGGGGGAAGAGACCCAGTACTTC. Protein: CATMGLAGEETQYF.